A selection of T cell receptor beta chains follows, all from one sample in a study of CD8 T cells in Susac syndrome. TCRdb processed the immunoSEQ multiplex PCR reads anew with MiXCR; each CDR3 protein has one entry. The sample gives about 150,000 distinct CDR3 sequences, approximately 96% of which show up once; about 0.21% is in the top ten. Material: CD8+ T cells from PBMCs. The source is a human donor with multiple sclerosis. Both conserved end residues are part of each CDR3. D genes are given only for firm matches.

>TRBJ2-7|NA|TRBV3-1
CASSQVGQQRRQQYF
TGTGCCAGCAGCCAGGTGGGGCAGCAGCGCCGTCAGCAGTACTTC
>TRBJ2-1|NA|TRBV27
CASSLLGSNEQFF
TGTGCCAGCAGTTTACTGGGTAGCAATGAGCAGTTCTTC
>TRBJ2-7|NA|TRBV19
CASSMSGVVGQYF
TGTGCCAGTAGTATGTCGGGCGTAGTGGGGCAGTACTTC
>TRBJ1-6|NA|TRBV20-1
CSASRTGRRTNSPLHF
TGCAGTGCTAGTCGAACAGGGAGGAGGACGAATTCACCCCTCCACTTT
>TRBJ2-1|TRBD1|TRBV9
CASSPHRGPGEQFF
TGTGCCAGCAGCCCCCATAGGGGGCCCGGTGAGCAGTTCTTC
>TRBJ2-1|NA|TRBV2
CASSRAEPPLNEQFF
TGTGCCAGCAGTAGGGCCGAGCCCCCCCTTAATGAGCAGTTCTTC
>TRBJ2-7|NA|TRBV5-6
CASSRTTGPNEQYF
TGTGCCAGCAGCCGAACGACAGGCCCCAACGAGCAGTACTTC
>TRBJ2-3|TRBD2|TRBV4-3
CASSQDVLAGVGDTQYF
TGCGCCAGCAGCCAAGATGTCCTAGCGGGGGTAGGGGATACGCAGTATTTT
>TRBJ1-2|NA|TRBV20-1
CSALPVVVYTF
TGCAGTGCTCTCCCGGTCGTCGTCTACACCTTC
>TRBJ1-2|TRBD1|TRBV7-9
CASTRQGYYGYTF
TGTGCCAGCACCCGACAGGGATACTATGGCTACACCTTC
>TRBJ2-3|NA|TRBV5-6
CASSSRPSPTQYF
TGTGCCAGCAGTTCCAGACCTAGTCCTACGCAGTATTTT
>TRBJ2-7|NA|TRBV5-5
CASSLGPRSSYEQYF
TGTGCCAGCAGCCTGGGGCCGAGGAGCTCCTACGAGCAGTACTTC
>TRBJ2-5|NA|TRBV25-1
CASSESLEPIEGWETQYF
TGTGCCAGCAGTGAATCGTTGGAACCGATCGAGGGTTGGGAGACCCAGTACTTC
>TRBJ2-5|NA|TRBV2
CASFGGNPGARGETQYF
TGTGCCAGCTTTGGGGGAAATCCGGGGGCGCGGGGAGAGACCCAGTACTTC
>TRBJ2-1|NA|TRBV9
CASSVGPVGWEGVF
TGTGCCAGCAGCGTAGGTCCGGTCGGGTGGGAAGGGGTCTTC
>TRBJ2-5|NA|TRBV5-4
CASSLRRYHQETQYF
TGTGCCAGCAGCTTGAGGCGATACCACCAAGAGACCCAGTACTTC
>TRBJ1-5|NA|TRBV6-5
CASSYSEGNGQPQHF
TGTGCCAGCAGTTACTCGGAAGGGAACGGCCAGCCCCAGCATTTT
>TRBJ2-4|NA|TRBV3-1
CASSQDRASGSGLRNIQYF
TGTGCCAGCAGCCAAGATCGCGCATCCGGGAGTGGGTTACGGAACATTCAGTACTTC
>TRBJ2-3|NA|TRBV5-1
CASSRDDTQYF
TGCGCCAGCAGCAGGGATGATACGCAGTATTTT
>TRBJ2-7|NA|TRBV27
CASSGPGTYEQYF
TGTGCCAGCAGTGGTCCAGGAACCTACGAGCAGTACTTC
>TRBJ2-2|TRBD2|TRBV27
CAAARGGTGELFF
TGTGCCGCCGCGCGGGGGGGTACCGGGGAGCTGTTTTTT
>TRBJ2-5|NA|TRBV30
CAWSYHRAEETQYF
TGTGCCTGGAGTTACCACAGGGCAGAAGAGACCCAGTACTTC